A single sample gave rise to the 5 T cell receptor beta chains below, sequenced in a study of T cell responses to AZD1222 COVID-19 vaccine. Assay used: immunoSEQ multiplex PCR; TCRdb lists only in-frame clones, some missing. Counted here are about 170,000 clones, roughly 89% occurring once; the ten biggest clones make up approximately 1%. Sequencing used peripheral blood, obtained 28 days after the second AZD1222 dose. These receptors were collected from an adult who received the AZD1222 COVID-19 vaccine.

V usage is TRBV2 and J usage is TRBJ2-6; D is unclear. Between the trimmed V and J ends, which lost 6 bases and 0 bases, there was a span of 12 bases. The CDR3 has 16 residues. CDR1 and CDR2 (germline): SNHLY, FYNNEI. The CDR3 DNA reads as TGTGCCAGCAGAGGGCAGATTCCCTCTGGGGCCAACGTCCTGACTTTC. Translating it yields CASRGQIPSGANVLTF.

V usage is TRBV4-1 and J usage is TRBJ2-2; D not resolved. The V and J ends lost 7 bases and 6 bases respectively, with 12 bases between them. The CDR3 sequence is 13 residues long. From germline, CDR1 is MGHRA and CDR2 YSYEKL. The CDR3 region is CASTPSGPGELFF. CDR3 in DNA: TGCGCCAGCACCCCCTCTGGTCCCGGGGAGCTGTTTTTT.

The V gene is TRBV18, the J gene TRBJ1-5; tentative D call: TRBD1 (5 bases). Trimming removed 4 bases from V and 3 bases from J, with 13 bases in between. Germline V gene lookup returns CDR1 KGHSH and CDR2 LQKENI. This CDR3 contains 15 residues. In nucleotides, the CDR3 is TGTGCCAGCTCACGAACCGGGACGTTCAATCAGCCCCAGCATTTT. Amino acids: CASSRTGTFNQPQHF.

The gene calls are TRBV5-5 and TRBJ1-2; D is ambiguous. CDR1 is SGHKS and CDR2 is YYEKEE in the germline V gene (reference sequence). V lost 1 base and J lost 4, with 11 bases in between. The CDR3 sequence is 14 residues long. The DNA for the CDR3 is TGTGCCAGCAGCTTGTGGCAGGAGGGCTATGGCTACACCTTC. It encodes CASSLWQEGYGYTF.

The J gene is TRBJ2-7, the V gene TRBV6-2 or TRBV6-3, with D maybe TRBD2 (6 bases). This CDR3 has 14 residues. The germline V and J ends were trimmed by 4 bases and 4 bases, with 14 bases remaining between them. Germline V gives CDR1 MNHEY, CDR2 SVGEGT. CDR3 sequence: CASSSNPGGYEQYF. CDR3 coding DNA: TGTGCCAGCAGTTCGAACCCAGGAGGGTACGAGCAGTACTTC.